This entry lists 6 T cell receptor beta chains sequenced from one sample in a study of T cells in Graves' hyperthyroidism and ophthalmopathy (dated by TCRdb to between 2018 and 2021). Libraries were built with multiplex PCR. The listed sequencing device is Illumina HiSeq 2000. The TCR beta CDR3 regions were amplified from RNA transcripts. The first round of RT-PCR for the TCR CDR3 was performed with the HTBI primer set and the Qiagen OneStep RT-PCR kit. Clones were called with MiXCR by TCRdb after fastp trimmed the public reads at Q25, and only in-frame beta chains were retained. All rows with the same CDR3 protein become a single entry with the most common DNA and genes. Within this sample are 450,000 to 650,000 distinct CDR3 sequences, with 13% to 15% of them counted one time only. Roughly 7.7% of the sample comes from the top ten. Sequencing used blood. The receptors were sampled from a young woman with Graves' ophthalmopathy.

This clonotype was observed a few times. Here the CDR3 omits its conserved ending phenylalanine or tryptophan, so a read error is the likely source. The rearrangement uses TRBV29-1 and TRBJ1-3; D call uncertain. Germline CDR1 and CDR2: SQVTM and ANQGSEA. The V gene lost 1 base and the J gene lost 0 bases, with 10 bases spanning the gap. CDR3 length equals 15 residues. CDR3 bases: TGCAGCGTTGAAGGAGGACTTACCTCTGGAAACACCATATATCTT. Translating gives CSVEGGLTSGNTIYL.

In its sample, this clonotype was seen many times. The chain recombines TRBV20-1 with TRBJ2-5; no firm D call. The V end lost 8 bases, the J end lost 5 bases, and 18 bases lay between the germline ends. CDR1 is DFQATT, CDR2 SNEGSKA, per germline (reference sequence). The length of the CDR3 is 13 residues. CDR3: CSSHIRVGETQYF. The CDR3, as DNA: TGCAGTTCCCACATCCGGGTGGGGGAGACCCAGTACTTC.

This clonotype was recorded at least ten times. This sequence joins TRBV3-1 and TRBJ1-6; D call uncertain. Germline V CDR1 and CDR2: LGHDT, YNNKEL (reference sequence). The V and J ends lost 0 bases and 6 bases respectively, with 6 bases between them. CDR3 length: 14 amino acids. The CDR3 coding sequence is TGTGCCAGCAGCCAAGACCCTGCTAATTCACCCCTCCACTTT. Translated, it gives CASSQDPANSPLHF.

The rearrangement uses TRBV9 and TRBJ2-7; D not certain. Germline loops: CDR1 SGDLS, CDR2 YYNGEE. The CDR3 contains 13 residues. V lost 0 bases to trimming and J lost 3 bases, with 7 bases between them. Here the CDR3 reads CASSVGDNYEQYF. DNA of the CDR3: TGTGCCAGCAGCGTAGGAGATAACTACGAGCAGTACTTC. The full variable domain, rest sourced from reference TRBV9 and TRBJ2-7, is DSGVTQTPKHLITATGQRVTLRCSPRSGDLSVYWYQQSLDQGLQFLIQYYNGEERAKGNILERFSAQQFPDLHSELNLSSLELGDSALYFCASSVGDNYEQYFGPGTRLTVT.

The V call is TRBV2, the J call TRBJ2-1; the D gene is possibly TRBD2 (6 bases). V lost 6 bases, J lost 4 bases, and 13 bases lay in between. The germline V gene has CDR1 SNHLY and CDR2 FYNNEI. CDR3 size: 14 residues. CDR3: CASSSFSGYNEQFF. CDR3 sequence (DNA): TGTGCCAGCAGCAGCTTTAGCGGATACAATGAGCAGTTCTTC. The full variable domain, in which reference TRBV2 and TRBJ2-1 provide the parts outside the CDR3, is EPEVTQTPSHQVTQMGQEVILRCVPISNHLYFYWYRQILGQKVEFLVSFYNNEISEKSEIFDDQFSVERPDGSNFTLKIRSTKLEDSAMYFCASSSFSGYNEQFFGPGTRLTVL.

This clonotype was seen more than once but under ten times. V gene TRBV28 combines with J gene TRBJ2-2; D is uncertain. CDR3 size: 14 residues. The germline gives CDR1 MDHEN, CDR2 SYDVKM. Trimming stripped 3 bases from V and 5 bases from J, with 10 bases between. CDR3 loop: CASSFPPITGELFF. CDR3 DNA: TGTGCCAGCAGTTTCCCCCCAATAACCGGGGAGCTGTTTTTT.